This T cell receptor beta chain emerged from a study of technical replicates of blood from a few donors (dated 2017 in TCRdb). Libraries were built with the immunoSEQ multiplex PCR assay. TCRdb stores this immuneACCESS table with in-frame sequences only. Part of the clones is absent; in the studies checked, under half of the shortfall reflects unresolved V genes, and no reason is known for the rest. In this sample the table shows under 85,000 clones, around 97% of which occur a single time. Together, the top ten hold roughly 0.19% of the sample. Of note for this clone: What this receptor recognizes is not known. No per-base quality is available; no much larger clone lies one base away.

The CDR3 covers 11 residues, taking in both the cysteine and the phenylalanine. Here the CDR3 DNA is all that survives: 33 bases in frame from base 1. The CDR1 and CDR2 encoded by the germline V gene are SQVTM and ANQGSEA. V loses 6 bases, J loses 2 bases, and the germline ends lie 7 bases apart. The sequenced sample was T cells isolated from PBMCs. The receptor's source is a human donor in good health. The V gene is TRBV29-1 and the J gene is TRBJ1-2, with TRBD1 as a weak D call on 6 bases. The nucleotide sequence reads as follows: TGCAGCGTAACAGGGAACTATGGCTACACCTTC. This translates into CSVTGNYGYTF.